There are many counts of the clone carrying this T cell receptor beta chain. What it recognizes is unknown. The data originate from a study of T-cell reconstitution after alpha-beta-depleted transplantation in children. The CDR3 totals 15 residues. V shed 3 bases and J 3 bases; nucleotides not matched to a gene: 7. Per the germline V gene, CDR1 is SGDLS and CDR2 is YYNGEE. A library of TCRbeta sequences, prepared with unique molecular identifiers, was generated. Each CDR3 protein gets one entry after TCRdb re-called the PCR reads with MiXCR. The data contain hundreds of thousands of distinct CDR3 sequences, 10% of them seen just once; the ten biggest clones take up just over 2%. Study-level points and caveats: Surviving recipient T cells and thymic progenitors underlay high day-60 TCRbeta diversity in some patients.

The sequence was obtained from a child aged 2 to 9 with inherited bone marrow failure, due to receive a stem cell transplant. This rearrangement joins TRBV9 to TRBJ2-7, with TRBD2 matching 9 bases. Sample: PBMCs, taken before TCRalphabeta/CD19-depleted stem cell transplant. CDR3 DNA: TGTGCCAGCAGCGACCATAGCGGGGGAGTCTACGAGCAGTACTTC. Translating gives CASSDHSGGVYEQYF.